Each of the 5 T cell receptor beta chains below was sequenced from the same sample in a study of cytomegalovirus exposure and HLA in healthy donors. Amplification used 60 Vbeta primers and 13 Jbeta primers. Profiling relied on immunoSEQ multiplex PCR, and the TCRdb table lists in-frame clones only, not all of them. The data hold 200,000 to 250,000 clones, with 82% observed a single time. The sample was PBMCs. Receptors were obtained from a woman between 35 and 50 years old in good health and CMV-seropositive.

V usage is TRBV6-5 and J usage is TRBJ1-1, with 9 bases matching TRBD1. This CDR3 is built from 14 residues. Germline V gives CDR1 MNHEY, CDR2 SVGAGI. Germline trimming cut 6 bases from V and 1 base from J; bases unmatched to any gene: 3. The CDR3 nucleotides read TGTGCCAGCAGCCCGACAGGGGGGAACACTGAAGCTTTCTTT. Translated: CASSPTGGNTEAFF.

In this sample, this clone turned up many times. The chain uses TRBV29-1 and TRBJ2-1; 14 bases match TRBD2. V gave up 8 bases and J gave up 5 bases; unmatched junction bases: 11. Germline V gives CDR1 SQVTM, CDR2 ANQGSEA. CDR3 length equals 16 residues. The CDR3 DNA follows: TGCAGCACCCTGACTAGCGGGAGGGCCGGGGACAATGAGCAGTTCTTC. It is translated as CSTLTSGRAGDNEQFF.

The CDR3 nucleotides read TGTGCCAGCAGCGGTAGACAGGTCCTCACAGATACGCAGTATTTT. Its translation: CASSGRQVLTDTQYF. The chain combines TRBV9 with TRBJ2-3; a possible D gene is TRBD1 (6 bases). This CDR3 is built from 15 residues. V was trimmed by 3 bases and J by 2 bases, leaving 13 bases between them. Germline lookup yields CDR1 SGDLS and CDR2 YYNGEE.

The chain employs TRBV27 and TRBJ2-7; TRBD2 matches 9 bases. The CDR3 covers 15 residues. V shed 2 bases and J 3 bases; nucleotides not matched to a gene: 5. CDR1 and CDR2 from the germline V gene are MNHEY and SMNVEV (reference sequence). This CDR3 is CASSLSSGRGYEQYF. The CDR3 bases are TGTGCCAGCAGTTTAAGTAGCGGGAGAGGCTACGAGCAGTACTTC.

The chain is built from TRBV4-1 and TRBJ2-5; 8 bases align to TRBD2. The CDR3 is 15 residues long. CDR1 is MGHRA and CDR2 is YSYEKL in the germline V gene. Trimming took 1 base from V and 0 from J; bases not matched to a gene: 1. The CDR3 region is CASSQAGGYQETQYF. The CDR3 bases are TGCGCCAGCAGCCAAGCGGGAGGGTACCAAGAGACCCAGTACTTC.